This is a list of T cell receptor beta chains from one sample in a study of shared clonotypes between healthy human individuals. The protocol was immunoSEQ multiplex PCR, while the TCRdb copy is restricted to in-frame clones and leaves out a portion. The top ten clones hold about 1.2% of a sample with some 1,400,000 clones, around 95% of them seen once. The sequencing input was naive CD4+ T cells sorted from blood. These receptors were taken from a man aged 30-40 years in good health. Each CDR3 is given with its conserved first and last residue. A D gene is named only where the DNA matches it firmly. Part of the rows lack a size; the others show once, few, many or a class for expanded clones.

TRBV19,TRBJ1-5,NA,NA,CASSIDLWGFGNQPQHF,TGTGCCAGTAGTATAGATCTTTGGGGTTTCGGCAATCAGCCCCAGCATTTT
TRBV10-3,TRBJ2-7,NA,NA,CAISGTESSYEQYF,TGTGCCATCAGTGGGACTGAGAGCTCCTACGAGCAGTACTTC
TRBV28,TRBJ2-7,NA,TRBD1,CASRTGGKYEQYF,TGTGCCAGCAGGACAGGGGGCAAGTACGAGCAGTACTTC
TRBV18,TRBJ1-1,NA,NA,CASSPGPPLNTEAFF,TGTGCCAGCTCACCGGGACCGCCGCTGAACACTGAAGCTTTCTTT
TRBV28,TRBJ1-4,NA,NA,CASSWGGTNEKLFF,TGTGCCAGCAGTTGGGGGGGTACCAATGAAAAACTGTTTTTT
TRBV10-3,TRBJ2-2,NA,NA,CANVELEPTGELFF,TGTGCCAACGTGGAGCTAGAGCCCACCGGGGAGCTGTTTTTT
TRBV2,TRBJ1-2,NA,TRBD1,CASSEGTGGGFYGYTF,TGTGCCAGCAGTGAAGGGACAGGGGGCGGGTTCTATGGCTACACCTTC
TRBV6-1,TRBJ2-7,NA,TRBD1,CASHVGQTYEQYF,TGTGCCAGTCATGTGGGACAGACTTACGAGCAGTACTTC
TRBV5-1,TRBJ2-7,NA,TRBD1,CASSLGTGASYEQYF,TGCGCCAGCAGCTTGGGGACAGGGGCCTCCTACGAGCAGTACTTC
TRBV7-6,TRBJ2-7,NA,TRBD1,CASSLGDRGFGLYEQYF,TGTGCCAGCAGCTTAGGGGACAGGGGATTTGGACTCTACGAGCAGTACTTC
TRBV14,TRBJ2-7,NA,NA,CASSQAFPSYEQYF,TGTGCCAGCAGCCAAGCGTTTCCCTCCTACGAGCAGTACTTC
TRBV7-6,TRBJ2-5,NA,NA,CASSLELLETQYF,TGTGCCAGCAGCTTAGAGCTCCTAGAGACCCAGTACTTC
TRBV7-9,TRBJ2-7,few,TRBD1,CASSGTGGGGLIVQYF,TGTGCCAGCAGTGGGACAGGGGGCGGTGGGCTCATAGTGCAGTACTTC
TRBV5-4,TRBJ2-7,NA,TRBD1,CASSLGQGVYEQYF,TGTGCCAGCAGCCTAGGACAGGGCGTGTACGAGCAGTACTTC
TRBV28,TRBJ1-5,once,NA,CASSSPQGRWNQPQHF,TGTGCCAGCAGTTCACCCCAGGGGAGGTGGAATCAGCCCCAGCATTTT
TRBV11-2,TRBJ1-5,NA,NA,CASSLDRGNQPQHF,TGTGCCAGCAGCTTAGACAGGGGAAATCAGCCCCAGCATTTT
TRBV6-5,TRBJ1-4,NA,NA,CASRKGRVEKLFF,TGTGCCAGCAGAAAAGGCAGGGTTGAAAAACTGTTTTTT
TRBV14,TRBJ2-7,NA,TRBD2,CASRLRYREAGNEQYF,TGTGCCAGCCGATTGCGATACCGGGAGGCGGGAAACGAGCAGTACTTC
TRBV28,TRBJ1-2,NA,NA,CASQRGNYGYTF,TGTGCCAGCCAGCGAGGCAACTATGGCTACACCTTC
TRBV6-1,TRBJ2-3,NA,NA,CASSALGPGFITDTQYF,TGTGCCAGCAGTGCGTTGGGCCCAGGGTTTATCACGGATACGCAGTATTTT
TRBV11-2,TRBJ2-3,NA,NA,CASSPDRSTDTQYF,TGTGCCAGCAGCCCCGACAGAAGCACAGATACGCAGTATTTT
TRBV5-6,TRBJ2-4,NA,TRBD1,CASSSRQGGNIQYF,TGTGCCAGCAGCTCAAGACAGGGTGGAAACATTCAGTACTTC
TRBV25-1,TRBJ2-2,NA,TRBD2,CASSILAGAGTGELFF,TGTGCCAGCAGTATCCTAGCGGGAGCGGGGACCGGGGAGCTGTTTTTT
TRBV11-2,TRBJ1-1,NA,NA,CASSPTRNTEAFF,TGTGCCAGCAGCCCGACAAGGAACACTGAAGCTTTCTTT
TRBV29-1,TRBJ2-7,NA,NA,CSVASFPRQNYEQYF,TGCAGCGTTGCTTCCTTTCCCCGACAGAACTACGAGCAGTACTTC
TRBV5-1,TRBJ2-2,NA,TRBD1,CASSLFTGDTGELFF,TGCGCCAGCAGCTTGTTTACAGGGGACACCGGGGAGCTGTTTTTT
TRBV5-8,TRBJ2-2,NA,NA,CASSLIGTAGELFF,TGTGCCAGCAGCTTAATCGGGACGGCCGGGGAGCTGTTTTTT
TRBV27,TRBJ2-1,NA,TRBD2,CASQKLPGTSGSYRKFF,TGTGCCAGCCAGAAACTTCCCGGGACTAGCGGGAGTTATCGGAAGTTCTTC
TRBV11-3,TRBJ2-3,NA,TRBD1,CASSRGQGTDTQYF,TGTGCCAGCAGCCGTGGACAGGGCACAGATACGCAGTATTTT
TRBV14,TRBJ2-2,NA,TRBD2,CASSPSGSYTGELFF,TGTGCCAGCAGCCCTAGCGGGAGTTACACCGGGGAGCTGTTTTTT
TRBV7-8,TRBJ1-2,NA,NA,CASSLASQGPGYTF,TGTGCCAGCAGCTTAGCGTCACAGGGTCCTGGCTACACCTTC
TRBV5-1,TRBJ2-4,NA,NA,CASSLVAGAKNIQYF,TGCGCCAGCAGCTTGGTAGCAGGGGCCAAAAACATTCAGTACTTC
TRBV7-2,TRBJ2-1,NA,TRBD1,CASSSRQGQQFF,TGTGCCAGCAGCTCTCGACAGGGCCAGCAGTTCTTC
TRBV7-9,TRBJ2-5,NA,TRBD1,CASSFRRGLSETQYF,TGTGCCAGCAGCTTTCGCAGGGGGCTTTCAGAGACCCAGTACTTC
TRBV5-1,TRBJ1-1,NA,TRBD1,CASSQSGQSMNTEAFF,TGCGCCAGCAGCCAATCGGGACAGTCCATGAACACTGAAGCTTTCTTT